This record looks at one T cell receptor beta chain sequence and its context. Its binding antigen is unknown. Per-base quality was not reported, and no clone a single base away is much larger than it. The receptor library was made with the immunoSEQ multiplex PCR assay. For the multiplex PCR, a mixture combining 60 forward primers for TCR Vbeta segments and 13 reverse primers for TCR Jbeta segments was used. A multiplex PCR assay on genomic DNA amplified the CDR3 region of rearranged TCR beta genes. Amplified TCR beta libraries were sequenced as 87-base-pair reads on the Illumina HiSeq System. The paper's processing steps were these. Across the 500 to 750 repertoires, a later analysis counted some 81 million unique TCR beta chains, 8.5 million to 12 million of which were shared by at least two donors. Raw reads were error-corrected and collapsed into unique sequences by a nearest-neighbor algorithm in which closely related sequences were merged to remove PCR and sequencing errors. CDR3 sequences were aligned to IMGT reference sequences to assign V, D and J gene segments. For a sequence to be retained, at least a six-nucleotide match to both a V gene segment and a J gene segment was required. A rearrangement counted as productive if the CDR3 had no stop codons and remained in frame with V and J, and every other rearrangement counted as non-productive. Following IMGT convention, CDR3 was defined as the stretch from the second conserved V-encoded cysteine up to the conserved J-encoded phenylalanine. The earlier analysis of about 640 of the donors excluded any sequence lacking an unambiguous match to a single V gene segment. In an earlier analysis of approximately 610 of the donors, V segments were called functional above 56.7% productive rearrangements and were called segregating when the between-donor standard deviation exceeded 5%. A statistical classification framework was developed to diagnose cytomegalovirus status using the catalog of TCR beta chain sequences. In a later analysis, TCR nucleotide sequences were compared against IMGT/GENE-DB human TR gene sequences so that V and J genes could be assigned. The TCRdist pipeline was used in a later analysis to assign CDR3 sequences and most-parsimonious VDJ recombination scenarios. In a later analysis, each TCR beta chain was defined by its CDR3 amino acid sequence together with its V-gene family, and reads without a unique V-gene family were excluded. A later analysis removed 600 or so highly shared, low-generation-probability nucleotide sequences to deal with suspected cross-contamination and a sequencing artifact. In a later analysis, a clonal expansion index was calculated for each public chain from normalized within-repertoire ranks of inferred template counts. In a later analysis, generation probabilities were computed with a VDJ recombination model fitted to out-of-frame rearrangements, and the resulting probabilities were checked against IGoR. Hypergeometric tests were used in a later analysis to score TCR-TCR, TCR-HLA and TCR-CMV co-occurrence, with a repertoire-size bias correction applied to the TCR pairs. A later analysis estimated false discovery rates by permuting HLA or CMV assignments 20 times. In a later analysis, co-occurring TCRs were grouped with DBSCAN, and TCRdist sequence similarity was added when clustering was performed within HLA-allele-positive subsets. For co-occurrence clustering, repertoires with fewer than 30,000 or more than 120,000 public chains were excluded, along with about five repertoires with anomalous nucleotide sharing. TCRdb provides this immuneACCESS table in a form limited to in-frame rearrangements. Some clones are lacking; in checked studies, under half of them reflect an unresolved V gene, and why the rest are absent is not known. That table supplies the V and J calls and clone size; D and trimming were determined from the DNA. This sample has around 110,000 clones in its table, and roughly 71% of those were observed once. Of the sample, 2.5% to 3% is held by the ten largest clones.

The cohort comprised more than 550 healthy bone marrow donors. At the time of sampling, all cohort members were nominally healthy, though unrecorded immune exposures were likely present. The donor was CMV seropositive and was included in the group of 289 seropositive cohort members. A peripheral blood sample was collected from each donor, and TCR beta sequencing was performed on peripheral blood mononuclear cells. Genomic DNA was extracted from the blood cell samples with the Qiagen DNeasy Blood Extraction Kit. The entry originates in a study of cytomegalovirus exposure and HLA in healthy donors (TCRdb year 2017). Looking at the study overall: According to an earlier analysis of 550 to 700 of the donors, about 179 million T cells yielded roughly 110 million unique TCR beta sequences and 276 Gb of sequence data. About 300 gigabases of sequencing data and 78 million or so unique TCR sequences were included in an early release covering about 700 HLA-typed donors. Of the approximately 400 genotyped donors, over 70% fell in the genetic ancestry cluster associated with self-reported Caucasian donors. The study aimed to test whether signatures of past pathogen exposure could be identified by cataloging public T cell receptors. Using immunosequencing, the study profiled T cell repertoires from 640 or so subjects and related those repertoires to cytomegalovirus serostatus. Along with the approximately 650-subject first cohort, a separate validation cohort of over a hundred different subjects was used. To predict cytomegalovirus infection status, the study combined high-throughput TCR immunosequencing, statistical association of individual TCRs with disease status, and machine learning. A later analysis re-analyzed previously published TCR beta repertoires from 600 to 850 donors and added high-resolution HLA genotyping to study TCR occurrence patterns. The later analysis used no new phenotypic data to find candidate immune exposures, relying instead on TCR beta sequences and their occurrence across donors. To decide whether each TCR beta V gene segment behaved as functional or pseudogenic, an earlier analysis of some 540 of the donors relied on high-throughput TCR beta sequencing. Donor age, sex, ethnicity and CMV serostatus were collected together with the repertoire data. In a later genetic analysis, genome-wide SNP genotypes for about 65% of the roughly 670 donors were used, and that subset was treated as a discovery cohort. All discovery cohort repertoires had been generated on a single sequencing platform. HLA typing covered class I and class II loci at four-digit resolution. Typing coverage differed by locus: A, B, C, DRB1 and DQB1 were typed in about 620-630 donors, DQA1 in approximately 520, DPA1 in approximately 600, and DPB1 in 400 to 490. Four to six DR-DQ haplotypes were handled as single units for association and clustering, since linkage in the cohort was strong. Among about 370 genotyped donors of the cohort, an average of about 240,000 unique TCR beta nucleotide sequences was sequenced per donor, of which roughly 18% were non-productive.

Looking up the germline V gene yields CDR1 SNHLY and CDR2 FYNNEI. Trimming removed 8 bases from V and 7 bases from J; the gene matches leave 6 bases unexplained. The CDR3 holds 14 amino acids from the cysteine to the phenylalanine. Only the CDR3 DNA stays, 42 bases, in frame from base 1. Findings and caveats that apply to the study as a whole: According to a later analysis, parvovirus B19, influenza, CMV and Epstein-Barr virus appeared linked to several top co-occurrence clusters. It was suggested by the authors that the approach could potentially be generalized to other disease states and immunological phenotypes. Most TCR sequences were seen in very few donors, while some public TCRs were found in many individuals. In this cohort, only TCR beta chains were sequenced, and detectable features were limited by the absence of alpha or paired-chain data. Broadly in line with IMGT annotations, most TCR beta V segments showed up in productive rearrangements about 90% or about 30% of the time in an earlier analysis of roughly 590 of the donors. The study listed approximately 160 TCR beta chains as associated with cytomegalovirus. In vitro tests confirmed that a few of the cytomegalovirus-associated TCR beta chains recognize cytomegalovirus antigens. Immune exposure information for the cohort was limited to CMV serostatus. Because the 87-base-pair reads could not distinguish some IMGT-functional V segments, including TRBV6-2 and TRBV6-3, those segments were excluded. Presence/absence analyses assumed roughly uniform sequencing depth across donors, an assumption that may not hold. Linkage disequilibrium might explain the correlated functional status among segregating V segments, but an unknown experimental factor could not be ruled out. In a later analysis, TCR association rates were found to vary across HLA loci, with the most associated TCRs seen for DRB1 alleles and the fewest for HLA-C alleles. Specific HLA alleles were associated with 18,000 or so TCR beta sequences at a false discovery rate of 0.05 in a later analysis. Compared with equally common non-associated chains, HLA-associated TCR beta chains in a later analysis were more clonally expanded and had lower generation probabilities. Because counts were too low, 15 to 20 rarely observed V segments, including chromosome 9 orphons, were excluded from the earlier analysis of several hundred of the donors. When HLA alleles, especially DR and DQ, strongly co-occurred, TCR associations were difficult to assign to individual alleles. In a later genetic analysis, a missense DCLRE1C variant was associated with V-gene and J-gene trimming of TCR beta chains, and the association was replicated in an independent cohort. In both the original and validation cohorts, the classifier was reported to diagnose cytomegalovirus status with high specificity and sensitivity. The sequencing pipeline was judged likely to have produced a cluster of highly shared sequence variants as a technical artifact. Compared with the 666-donor mean, donors in an Asian-associated ancestry cluster had fewer N-insertions in productive TCRs, according to a later genetic analysis. Because HLA typing was missing for some donors at each locus, association tests included only the typed subset. In a later analysis, most CMV-associated TCR beta chains were found to appear HLA-restricted, with HLA associations seemingly driven largely by CMV exposure. A further reported finding was that TCR beta sequences accurately predicted the HLA-A and HLA-B alleles for most subjects in the first cohort.

Sequencing was performed on PBMCs. This clonotype originated in a male donor in good health and CMV-seropositive. The chain employs TRBV2 and TRBJ1-6; TRBD1 fits 9 bases in the junction. For the CDR3, the sequence is CASSGTGKNSPLHF. The DNA is TGTGCCAGCTCCGGGACAGGGAAAAATTCACCCCTCCACTTT. Where the CDR3 stops, the reference TRBV2 and TRBJ1-6 genes take over; the full variable domain is EPEVTQTPSHQVTQMGQEVILRCVPISNHLYFYWYRQILGQKVEFLVSFYNNEISEKSEIFDDQFSVERPDGSNFTLKIRSTKLEDSAMYFCASSGTGKNSPLHFGNGTRLTVT.